This T cell receptor beta chain was recorded in a study of CD8 T cells in ankylosing spondylitis. Findings and limits, study-wide: A TCR beta motif made of 7 to 9 highly homologous variants seemed typical of ankylosing spondylitis blood.

Per germline, CDR1 MDHEN and CDR2 SYDVKM. V dropped 9 bases and J dropped 0 bases, with 19 bases sitting between them. The CDR3 runs to 16 residues. Turning to this clonotype: Its antigen is not known.

TCRdb recomputed calls from the 5' RACE reads with MiXCR, one row per CDR3 protein. This table holds about 220,000 distinct CDR3 sequences, over 9.5% found once. The chain uses TRBV28 and TRBJ2-3, with D possibly TRBD1 on 7 matching bases. This clonotype was obtained from a male donor with ankylosing spondylitis or in good health (not recorded which). Sequenced sample: blood, either unsorted or a sorted T cell fraction (not recorded which). CDR3 amino acids: CASRSGRQGSTDTQYF. In nucleotides, the CDR3 is TGTGCCAGTAGGTCCGGGAGACAGGGTAGCACAGATACGCAGTATTTT.